This passage covers 23 T cell receptor beta chains from one sample sequenced in a study of CD8+CD57+ T cells in acquired aplastic anemia. Those patients picked for sequencing had displayed CD8+CD57+ cell expansion on flow cytometry. TCR beta VDJ and CDR3 were profiled, and genomic DNA was the template. TCRdb recomputed calls from the reads with MiXCR, one row per CDR3 protein. The sample includes some 160,000 distinct CDR3 sequences, more than 45% of them seen just once. The sample taken for sequencing was sorted CD4+, CD8+, or CD8+CD57+ T cells (not recorded which) from PBMCs. Receptors were obtained from a human donor with aplastic anemia.

The rearrangement uses TRBV25-1 and TRBJ2-7; 8 bases map to TRBD1. The trim removed 3 bases at V and 3 bases at J, leaving 4 bases unmatched. Germline CDR1 and CDR2: MGHDK and SYGVNS. The CDR3 length is 14 residues. This CDR3 is CASSERTGNYEQYF. CDR3 nucleotides: TGTGCCAGCAGTGAGAGGACAGGGAACTACGAGCAGTACTTC.

The CDR3 sequence: CAWSGRGDTGELFF. As DNA, the CDR3 is TGTGCCTGGAGTGGAAGGGGCGACACCGGGGAGCTGTTTTTT. The V gene is TRBV30, the J gene TRBJ2-2; perhaps TRBD1 as D (5 bases). CDR3 length equals 14 residues. CDR1 is GTSNPN, CDR2 SVGIG, per germline (reference sequence). V shed 1 base and J shed 3 bases, with 9 bases lying between them.

This chain links TRBV11-2 with TRBJ2-7, with 7 bases that match TRBD2. This CDR3 contains 14 residues. The V gene's germline CDR1 is SGHAT and CDR2 FQNNGV. V lost 5 bases and J lost 3; bases outside the gene matches: 7. CDR3 region: CASSRDYPRYEQYF. The CDR3 coding sequence is TGTGCCAGCAGCCGGGACTATCCTCGCTACGAGCAGTACTTC.

Ten or more counts support this clonotype. The chain joins TRBV5-6 to TRBJ2-7; no clear D gene. Germline V gene lookup returns CDR1 SGHDT and CDR2 YYEEEE. The CDR3 length is 13 residues. Deletions cut 0 bases from V and 6 bases from J, with 10 bases between. CDR3 nucleotides: TGTGCCAGCAGCTTGGCCACCTCGCGCGAGCAGTACTTC. Amino acids: CASSLATSREQYF.

The chain recombines TRBV25-1 with TRBJ2-7; D call uncertain. V shed 8 bases and J shed 2 bases, with 19 bases lying between them. Germline V gene data show CDR1 as MGHDK and CDR2 as SYGVNS. The CDR3 extends over 15 amino acids. CDR3 sequence: CASGSDQHTTYEQYF. The CDR3 DNA sequence: TGTGCCAGCGGCTCCGATCAACACACGACCTACGAGCAGTACTTC.

The chain combines TRBV7-2 with TRBJ2-7; D is undetermined. The CDR3 loop spans 12 amino acids. The germline V and J ends were trimmed by 6 bases and 4 bases, with 10 bases remaining between them. CDR1 is SGHTA, CDR2 FQGNSA, per germline. CDR3 sequence reads: CASRSLGYEQYF. The CDR3, as DNA: TGTGCCAGCAGGAGCTTGGGGTACGAGCAGTACTTC.

Ten or more counts support this clonotype. The rearrangement uses TRBV11-3 and TRBJ2-7; possibly TRBD1 or TRBD2 for D (5 bases each). Trimming removed 3 bases from V and 5 bases from J, with 11 bases in between. The length of the CDR3 is 13 residues. CDR1 and CDR2 from the germline V gene are SGHNT and YENEEA. CDR3 sequence (DNA): TGTGCCAGCAGCTTCCGGGACGGGGACGAGCAGTACTTC. Translating gives CASSFRDGDEQYF.

In this sample, this clonotype turned up a few times. The gene calls are TRBV5-1 and TRBJ1-1; no clear D gene. This CDR3 is built from 14 residues. V was clipped by 0 bases and J by 7 bases, with 13 bases between them. In germline, CDR1 is SGHRS, CDR2 YFSETQ. The CDR3 sequence: CASSLARQSLEAFF. The CDR3 DNA reads as TGCGCCAGCAGCTTGGCCAGGCAGTCACTTGAAGCTTTCTTT.

The V call is TRBV19, the J call TRBJ1-4, with TRBD1 matching 9 bases. Looked up from germline, CDR1 is LNHDA and CDR2 is SQIVND (reference sequence). V gave up 1 base and J gave up 7 bases; unmatched junction bases: 4. The CDR3 extends over 15 amino acids. This CDR3 reads CASSIADRGSEKLFF. Here the CDR3 DNA reads TGTGCCAGTAGTATAGCGGACAGGGGAAGTGAAAAACTGTTTTTT.

The rearrangement links TRBV6-1 to TRBJ2-3; D remains unclear. This CDR3 comprises 16 residues. Germline CDR1 is MNHNS and CDR2 is SASEGT. Trimming shortened V by 4 bases and J by 0 bases, and 14 bases separated the two germline ends. The CDR3 protein is CASSGLAGRSTDTQYF. In DNA form, the CDR3 reads TGTGCCAGCAGTGGGTTAGCTGGACGAAGCACAGATACGCAGTATTTT.

V is TRBV20-1 and J is TRBJ2-7; the match to TRBD2 covers 7 bases. The CDR3 consists of 15 residues. The V gene's germline CDR1 is DFQATT and CDR2 SNEGSKA (reference sequence). The V segment lost 2 bases and the J segment 0 bases; nucleotides outside the gene matches: 7. CDR3 DNA sequence: TGCAGTGCTAGAAAAGGACTAGGGGACTCCTACGAGCAGTACTTC. It is translated as CSARKGLGDSYEQYF.

This clonotype was recorded many times. This rearrangement joins TRBV6-1 to TRBJ2-1; no clear D gene. CDR3 length: 13 residues. V was shortened by 6 bases and J by 5 bases, with 11 bases between the two germline ends. Looked up from germline, CDR1 is MNHNS and CDR2 is SASEGT. CDR3 DNA: TGTGCCAGCAGGACACGACCGCACAATGAGCAGTTCTTC. Its protein product is CASRTRPHNEQFF.

This sequence joins TRBV19 and TRBJ1-1; the D gene is possibly TRBD1 (6 bases). The germline V gene has CDR1 LNHDA and CDR2 SQIVND (reference sequence). The V end lost 11 bases, the J end lost 1 base, and 17 bases lay between the germline ends. The CDR3 has 14 residues. The DNA for the CDR3 is TGTGCCGGAGTCCGAGGGACAAGGAACACTGAAGCTTTCTTT. This encodes CAGVRGTRNTEAFF.

This clonotype was picked up many times. The V gene is TRBV12-3 or TRBV12-4, the J gene TRBJ1-5; unclear D gene. Trimming pared 11 bases from V and 6 bases from J, leaving 14 bases between. The CDR3 contains 12 residues. The CDR3 DNA follows: TGTGCCTCCCGCGGCGGGTCTCAGCCCCAGCATTTT. Amino acids: CASRGGSQPQHF.

The sample holds many counts of this clonotype. V and J are TRBV9 and TRBJ2-5; 15 bases agree with TRBD2. CDR3 length equals 16 residues. Germline assignment: CDR1 SGDLS and CDR2 YYNGEE. With V trimmed by 3 bases and J by 5 bases, 5 bases remained unmatched. The CDR3 region has the DNA TGTGCCAGCAGCGGGGGACTAGCGGGAGGAGCCGAGACCCAGTACTTC. Translated: CASSGGLAGGAETQYF.

J is TRBJ1-5 and V is TRBV30; TRBD1 aligns across 9 bases. Germline V gene sequence: CDR1 GTSNPN, CDR2 SVGIG (reference sequence). V was clipped by 2 bases and J by 0 bases; unmatched bases: 8. The length of the CDR3 is 17 residues. CDR3 sequence reads: CAWSPGQGTFSNQPQHF. DNA of the CDR3: TGTGCCTGGAGTCCCGGACAGGGGACGTTTAGCAATCAGCCCCAGCATTTT.

At least ten counts were recorded for this clonotype. For the CDR3, the DNA is TGCGCCAGCAGCTTAAACAGGGGACATAATTCACCCCTCCACTTT. Translated: CASSLNRGHNSPLHF. The chain couples TRBV5-1 to TRBJ1-6; TRBD1 matches at 7 bases. The CDR3 is made up of 15 amino acids. J was trimmed by 5 bases and V by 2 bases; bases with no gene match: 4. Looked up from germline, CDR1 is SGHRS and CDR2 is YFSETQ.

This clonotype showed up just a few times. The chain combines TRBV28 with TRBJ1-3; no reliable D call. The CDR3 spans 15 residues. V was shortened by 7 bases and J by 1 base, with 14 bases between the two germline ends. Germline V gives CDR1 MDHEN, CDR2 SYDVKM. CDR3 protein: CASTSMAGSGNTIYF. The CDR3 DNA follows: TGTGCCAGCACCTCAATGGCAGGTTCTGGAAACACCATATATTTT.

This clonotype was recorded many times. The chain links TRBV12-3 or TRBV12-4 to TRBJ2-3, with TRBD2 matching 13 bases. With 7 bases clipped from V and 10 bases from J, the junction kept 8 bases outside the gene matches. The CDR3 runs to 14 residues. The CDR3 sequence: CASIPRLAGGPQYF. DNA for the CDR3: TGTGCCAGCATCCCCCGACTAGCGGGAGGTCCGCAGTATTTT.

This chain joins TRBV12-3 or TRBV12-4 and TRBJ2-2; TRBD2 matches 8 bases. V shed 5 bases and J 5 bases; nucleotides not matched to a gene: 16. The CDR3 is 18 amino acids. CDR3 DNA: TGTGCCAGCAGTCCCTCTAGCGGGTGGGGGGGAGGAACCGGGGAGCTGTTTTTT. Its translation is CASSPSSGWGGGTGELFF.

V usage is TRBV6-5 and J usage is TRBJ2-5, with D unclear. CDR3 size: 14 residues. CDR1 is MNHEY and CDR2 is SVGAGI in the germline V gene. V lost 0 bases, J lost 5 bases, and 10 bases lay in between. The CDR3 spells CASSYSVVEETQYF. In DNA form, the CDR3 reads TGTGCCAGCAGTTACTCGGTTGTGGAGGAGACCCAGTACTTC.

This clonotype was seen a few times. The rearrangement uses TRBV10-3 and TRBJ2-3; D not resolved. CDR1 and CDR2 (germline): ENHRY, SYGVKD. CDR3 size: 15 residues. V was cut by 7 bases and J by 2 bases, with 16 bases left in between. CDR3 loop: CAIKRSASLTDTQYF. In DNA form, the CDR3 reads TGTGCCATCAAACGATCGGCCAGCCTCACAGATACGCAGTATTTT.

Ten or more counts support this clonotype. The gene calls are TRBV3-1 and TRBJ2-3; D is ambiguous. Trimming took off 2 bases at V and 6 bases at J, with 6 bases between the two ends. Germline lookup yields CDR1 LGHDT and CDR2 YNNKEL (reference sequence). CDR3 length equals 12 residues. The CDR3 reads CASSQWVDTQYF. In DNA form, the CDR3 reads TGTGCCAGCAGCCAATGGGTGGATACGCAGTATTTT.